One and the same sample provided the 22 T cell receptor beta chains below, sequenced in a study of immune characterization of retroperitoneal liposarcoma. MiXCR was run by TCRdb on the PCR reads, yielding one entry per CDR3 protein. This table holds approximately 9,700 distinct CDR3 sequences, more than 25% found once. Sequencing input: tumor tissue. The receptors originated from a male donor with retroperitoneal liposarcoma.

The sample holds many counts of this clonotype. The CDR3 DNA follows: TGTGCCAGCAGCAGTAGGGGGCGGGACATTCAGTACTTC. Protein: CASSSRGRDIQYF. The chain uses TRBV12-3 or TRBV12-4 and TRBJ2-4; 7 nucleotides match TRBD1. The junction had 7 bases not matched to a gene; V was cut back by 6 bases and J by 8 bases. The CDR3 extends over 13 amino acids.

CDR3 amino acids: CATSDPQDGLGNEQFF. CDR3 coding DNA: TGTGCCACCAGTGATCCACAGGATGGGCTGGGCAATGAGCAGTTCTTC. This sequence joins TRBV24-1 and TRBJ2-1, with D possibly being TRBD1 (5 bases). Germline loops: CDR1 KGHDR, CDR2 SFDVKD. This CDR3 spans 16 amino acids. V was trimmed by 3 bases and J by 6 bases, leaving 17 bases between them.

About this clonotype: The junction departs from germline at one end; a sequencing error may be responsible. This chain uses TRBV5-3 with TRBJ2-1; D might be TRBD2 (6 bases). TRBV5-3 falls under the ORF class, with uncertain function. The CDR3 is 14 residues long. CDR3 protein: CASSLAGSSYEQFF. As DNA, the CDR3 is TGTGCCAGCAGCTTGGCGGGATCCTCCTACGAGCAGTTCTTC.

In its sample, this clonotype is medium-sized. The chain links TRBV6-1 to TRBJ2-1, with a tentative D call TRBD2 (5 bases). TRBJ2-7 explains the end of the DNA better; the J call may be wrong. CDR3 length: 14 residues. Germline V gives CDR1 MNHNS, CDR2 SASEGT. CDR3 sequence: CASSDRGSSYEQYF. The CDR3 nucleotides are TGTGCCAGCAGCGACCGGGGAAGCTCCTACGAGCAGTACTTC.

The chain carries TRBV11-3 and TRBJ2-4; unclear D gene. The J call may be faulty, since TRBJ2-7 better matches the DNA end. Germline V gene sequence: CDR1 SGHNT, CDR2 YENEEA. The length of the CDR3 is 14 residues. CDR3 residues: CASSLVGFSYEQYF. DNA of the CDR3: TGTGCCAGCAGCTTAGTAGGCTTCTCCTACGAGCAGTACTTC.

The chain employs TRBV6-1 and TRBJ2-1; D gene unclear. TRBJ2-7 explains the end of the DNA better; the J call may be wrong. This CDR3 contains 15 residues. Germline V gene data show CDR1 as MNHNS and CDR2 as SASEGT. CDR3 nucleotide sequence: TGTGCCAGCAGCCCTCGAAGGACGGAAAACAATGAGCAGTACTTC. It encodes CASSPRRTENNEQYF.

This clonotype appeared once. This chain connects TRBV11-3 to TRBJ1-1; D is perhaps TRBD1 (5 bases). From germline, CDR1 is SGHNT and CDR2 YENEEA. The CDR3 is 11 residues long. V was cut by 1 base and J by 11 bases, with 8 bases left in between. The CDR3 region is CASSLGGMAFF. CDR3 nucleotide sequence: TGTGCCAGCAGCTTAGGGGGGATGGCTTTCTTT. The entire variable domain, with the rest obtained from reference TRBV11-3 and TRBJ1-1, is as follows: EAGVVQSPRYKIIEKKQPVAFWCNPISGHNTLYWYLQNLGQGPELLIRYENEEAVDDSQLPKDRFSAERLKGVDSTLKIQPAELGDSAVYLCASSLGGMAFFGQGTRLTVV.

The V call is TRBV6-1, the J call TRBJ2-3; no clear D. V dropped 5 bases and J dropped 6 bases, with 9 bases sitting between them. This CDR3 is 12 amino acids long. Germline loops: CDR1 MNHNS, CDR2 SASEGT. The CDR3 DNA sequence: TGTGCCAGCAGTCCGCCGGGTGATACGCAGTATTTT. Its translation: CASSPPGDTQYF.

The rearrangement joins TRBV6-5 to TRBJ1-1; no firm D call. Per the germline V gene, CDR1 is MNHEY and CDR2 is SVGAGI. The CDR3 sequence is 13 residues long. Between the trimmed V and J ends, which lost 2 bases and 3 bases, there was a span of 7 bases. CDR3 residues: CASSYRVDTEAFF. DNA for the CDR3: TGTGCCAGCAGTTACAGGGTCGACACTGAAGCTTTCTTT.

This clonotype was found many times. The chain combines TRBV6-1 with TRBJ2-1, with a possible D match to TRBD2 (6 bases). This CDR3 has 14 residues. V lost 9 bases to trimming and J lost 13 bases, with 25 bases between them. Per germline, CDR1 MNHNS and CDR2 SASEGT. Written as DNA, the CDR3 is TGTGCCAGTGATCGCGGGCGGGACCTTCGGACCCAGTTCTTC. Translated, it gives CASDRGRDLRTQFF.

Only a few counts were recorded for this clonotype. The genes are TRBV10-3 and TRBJ2-4, with D perhaps given as TRBD1 or TRBD2 (6 bases each). The assigned J gene may be wrong: the sequence end matches TRBJ2-5 better. Germline V gives CDR1 ENHRY, CDR2 SYGVKD. The CDR3 extends over 14 amino acids. The CDR3 coding sequence is TGTGCCATCAGAGCCACAGGGACTCAAGAGACCCAGTACTTC. Translating it yields CAIRATGTQETQYF.

This clonotype occurred many times. The V gene is TRBV7-9, the J gene TRBJ2-1, with D perhaps TRBD1 or TRBD2 (5 bases each). The J call is uncertain, as TRBJ2-7 better fits the DNA end. This CDR3 spans 16 amino acids. Per the germline V gene, CDR1 is SEHNR and CDR2 is FQNEAQ (reference sequence). DNA of the CDR3: TGTGCCAGCAGCTTAGTCCCCGGGGCACACTACAATGAGCAGTACTTC. Encoded protein: CASSLVPGAHYNEQYF.

The genes are TRBV7-3 and TRBJ2-2; 7 bases agree with TRBD2. The V and J ends lost 1 base and 4 bases, in that order; junction bases with no gene match: 15. Per germline, CDR1 SGHTA and CDR2 FQGTGA. The CDR3 consists of 19 residues. This chain's CDR3 is CASSLIGSERGGITGELFF. CDR3 sequence (DNA): TGTGCCAGCAGCTTAATCGGCAGCGAGCGGGGAGGCATCACCGGGGAGCTGTTTTTT.

This clonotype was counted many times. This rearrangement joins TRBV12-3 or TRBV12-4 to TRBJ2-1, with D perhaps TRBD1 (6 bases). The CDR3 covers 17 residues. Trimming stripped 5 bases from V and 5 bases from J, with 22 bases between. The CDR3 reads CASSPPRSGAHHNEQFF. CDR3 nucleotide sequence: TGTGCCAGCAGTCCCCCCAGGTCAGGGGCCCACCACAATGAGCAGTTCTTC.

This chain uses TRBV6-8 with TRBJ1-2, with D hard to call. Germline lookup yields CDR1 MNHGY and CDR2 SAAAGT. CDR3 size: 11 residues. V lost 6 bases to trimming and J lost 2 bases, with 4 bases between them. For the CDR3, the DNA is TGTGCCAGCAGACAGAACTATGGCTACACCTTC. Translating gives CASRQNYGYTF.

The genes are TRBV6-1 and TRBJ2-3; D gene unclear. Germline lookup yields CDR1 MNHNS and CDR2 SASEGT. This CDR3 is built from 15 residues. V lost 4 bases and J 2 bases, leaving 13 bases between the germline ends. CDR3 region: CASSVGLRNTDTQYF. The CDR3 nucleotides are TGTGCCAGCAGTGTCGGCCTTAGGAACACAGATACGCAGTATTTT.

This clonotype was counted many times. This rearrangement joins TRBV6-1 to TRBJ2-1; 10 positions agree with TRBD1. The ends lost 1 base at V and 3 bases at J; junction bases unmatched: 0. The V gene's germline CDR1 is MNHNS and CDR2 SASEGT. This CDR3 spans 15 amino acids. The CDR3: CASSEGTGGYNEQFF. The CDR3 DNA is TGTGCCAGCAGTGAAGGGACAGGGGGCTACAATGAGCAGTTCTTC.

The sample holds a few counts of this clonotype. This chain links TRBV6-1 with TRBJ2-5; no clear D. CDR1 MNHNS and CDR2 SASEGT come from the germline V gene. The CDR3 spans 12 residues. V gave up 4 bases and J gave up 3 bases, with 6 bases separating them. CDR3 in DNA: TGTGCCAGCAGTGTTGGGGAAGAGACCCAGTACTTC. As protein: CASSVGEETQYF.

By proportion, this clonotype is medium-sized. V and J are TRBV7-2 and TRBJ2-1; D is perhaps TRBD2 (5 bases). The tail of the sequence fits TRBJ2-7 better, so the J call may be wrong. Germline V gene sequence: CDR1 SGHTA, CDR2 FQGNSA. This CDR3 has 15 residues. CDR3 coding DNA: TGTGCCAGCAGCTTAGATGGAGGCACTTTCAATGAGCAGTACTTC. Translating it yields CASSLDGGTFNEQYF.

A remark on this clonotype: One end of the junction fails to match germline, which may point to a read error. This chain links TRBV11-1 with TRBJ2-7, with 10 bases fitting TRBD2. The length of the CDR3 is 17 residues. Looked up from germline, CDR1 is SGHAT and CDR2 is FQDESV (reference sequence). The CDR3 sequence is CASSAPSGSSPSYEQYF. The CDR3 bases are TGCGCCAGCAGCGCCCCTAGCGGGAGTAGCCCCTCCTACGAGCAGTACTTC.

This chain connects TRBV12-3 or TRBV12-4 to TRBJ2-1; TRBD2 might be the D (5 bases). The CDR3 extends over 15 amino acids. V lost 5 bases and J 4 bases, leaving 15 bases between the germline ends. CDR3 protein: CASSNFSGWYNEQFF. The CDR3 coding sequence is TGTGCCAGCAGTAACTTCAGCGGATGGTACAATGAGCAGTTCTTC.

Of note for this clonotype: Just one base apart from a much larger clone, this may be a read error. The chain carries TRBV6-4 and TRBJ2-2, with D unresolved. This CDR3 spans 13 amino acids. Trimming took off 2 bases at V and 4 bases at J, with 5 bases between the two ends. The germline CDR1 and CDR2 sequences are MRHNA and SNTAGT. As DNA, the CDR3 is TGTGCCAGCAGTGACAGGGCCACCGGGGAGCTGTTTTTT. Translating it yields CASSDRATGELFF.